This entry concerns a single T cell receptor (beta chain). This entry comes from a study of control samples from healthy donors and cancer patients. The repertoire was sequenced with immunoSEQ multiplex PCR; TCRdb's copy has only in-frame clones and lacks some. This table holds 150,000 to 200,000 clones, approximately 94% found once. Per the germline V gene, CDR1 is SGDLS and CDR2 is YYNGEE. Trimming cost V 0 bases and J 4 bases, with 11 bases left between them. This CDR3 region has 15 residues. Input material: blood. The chain is built from TRBV9 and TRBJ2-1; tentative D call: TRBD2 (7 bases). This receptor was obtained from a woman between 18 and 30 years old in good health. In DNA, the CDR3 is TGTGCCAGCAGCGTAGATAAGGGGGGGTACAATGAGCAGTTCTTC. It is translated as CASSVDKGGYNEQFF. The full variable domain, completed using reference TRBV9 and TRBJ2-1, is DSGVTQTPKHLITATGQRVTLRCSPRSGDLSVYWYQQSLDQGLQFLIQYYNGEERAKGNILERFSAQQFPDLHSELNLSSLELGDSALYFCASSVDKGGYNEQFFGPGTRLTVL.